This TCR beta chain derives from a study of Ad26.COV2.S vaccination and SARS-CoV-2 variants. Overall study: The COV1001 Ad26.COV2.S trial arm included the donor. Ad26.COV2.S shots went into the muscle once or twice, 56 days apart.

Trimming cost V 5 bases and J 7 bases, with 6 bases left between them. This CDR3 contains 11 residues. Germline lookup yields CDR1 MDHEN and CDR2 SYDVKM. Sequenced by immunoSEQ multiplex PCR; TCRdb stores in-frame clones only, minus some. The sample consists of some 300,000 clones, around four fifths of them appearing once. As to this clone: The antigen remains unidentified.

Treatment: roughly 18 received Ad26.COV2.S at low or high dose, single or two shots; a few received placebo; per-sample allocation not given. Sampling was done on day 63 after the first vaccine or placebo injection. General study points: Non-spike TCR breadth showed similarity between vaccine and placebo recipients.

The sequence came from a person aged 18 to 65 who received the Ad26.COV2.S COVID-19 vaccine or a placebo. V is TRBV28 and J is TRBJ2-4; D unresolved. The source was peripheral blood, collected in a trial of Ad26.COV2.S vaccine versus placebo. CDR3 sequence reads: CASSGSNIQYF. In DNA, the CDR3 is TGTGCCAGCAGTGGAAGCAACATTCAGTACTTC.